This entry is about one T cell receptor beta chain. As originally analysed: From reference gene primer amplification, estimates of nucleated cell counts were derived. Sequencing used immunoSEQ multiplex PCR; TCRdb keeps in-frame clones, though not all of them. V and J calls and clone size are as listed in that table; D and trimming were resolved from the DNA. The sample has about 230,000 clones, 83% seen once. The sample belongs to a study of blood T cell repertoires in COVID-19. At the level of the study: Sites across the United States, Italy and Spain contributed samples from acute and convalescent COVID-19. The analysed material was cDNA or gDNA that came from T cells, B-cell-depleted T cells, or PBMCs.

From germline, CDR1 is LGHNA and CDR2 YNFKEQ. V was cut by 0 bases and J by 5 bases, with 13 bases left in between. The CDR3 runs to 15 residues. The chain is built from TRBV4-2 and TRBJ1-2; D unresolved. The source of this sequence is a woman between 65 and 79 years old with active or convalescent COVID-19. Sequenced sample: peripheral blood. CDR3 region: CASSQELAGEYGYTF. The CDR3 DNA sequence: TGTGCCAGCAGCCAAGAATTGGCAGGCGAGTATGGCTACACCTTC.